This T cell receptor (beta chain) was sequenced in a study of shared clonotypes between healthy human individuals. Clones were sequenced by immunoSEQ multiplex PCR, and TCRdb holds only the in-frame ones, with some missing. The data contain about 1 million clones, approximately 70% of them seen just once; the ten biggest clones take up about 1.5%. This CDR3 contains 11 residues. The V end was cut by 1 base, the J end by 16 bases, with 11 bases between. Looked up from germline, CDR1 is SNHLY and CDR2 is FYNNEI. Concerning this clone itself: Its antigen remains unidentified.

Whole-study results and caveats: The small donor group covered limited genetic and exposure diversity.

The receptor was derived from a young man in good health. Sequencing was done on a sample of memory CD4+ T cells sorted from blood. Specified subset: CD45RA-negative fraction. V usage is TRBV2 and J usage is TRBJ2-1; D remains ambiguous. The CDR3 protein is CASSEGMLPFF. For the CDR3, the DNA is TGTGCCAGCAGTGAAGGCATGCTCCCATTCTTC.